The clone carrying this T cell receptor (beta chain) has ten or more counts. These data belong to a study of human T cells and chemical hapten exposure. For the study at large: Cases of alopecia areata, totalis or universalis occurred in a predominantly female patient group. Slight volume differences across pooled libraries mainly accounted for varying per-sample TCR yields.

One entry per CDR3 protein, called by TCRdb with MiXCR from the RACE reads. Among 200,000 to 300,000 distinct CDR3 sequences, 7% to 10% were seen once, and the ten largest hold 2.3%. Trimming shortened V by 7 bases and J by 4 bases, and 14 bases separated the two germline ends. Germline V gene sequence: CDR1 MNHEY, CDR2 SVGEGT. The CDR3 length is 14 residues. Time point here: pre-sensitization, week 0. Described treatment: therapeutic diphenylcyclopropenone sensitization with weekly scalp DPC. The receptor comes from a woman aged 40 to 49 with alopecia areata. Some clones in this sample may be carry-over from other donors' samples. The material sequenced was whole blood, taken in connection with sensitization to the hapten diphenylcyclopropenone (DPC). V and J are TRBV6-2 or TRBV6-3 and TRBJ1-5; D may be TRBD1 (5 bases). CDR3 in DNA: TGTGCCAGCACGGGGACTCCTCGGAATCAGCCCCAGCATTTT. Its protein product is CASTGTPRNQPQHF.